These T cell receptor beta chains were read from a single sample in a study of spatial heterogeneity in lung cancer. TCRdb recomputed calls from the 5' RACE reads with MiXCR, one row per CDR3 protein. The data hold 82,000 or so distinct CDR3 sequences, with roughly 12% observed a single time. This specimen consisted of PBMCs, obtained at surgery. These receptors all come from a male donor with early-stage non-small cell lung cancer. Each CDR3 is given with its conserved first and last residue. The D gene is left open where the match is weak. Not all rows give a size; the values are once, few, many and, for expanded clones, a class.

abundance: many
v_gene: TRBV11-2
j_gene: TRBJ2-3
d_gene: .
CDR3aa: CASSWQGIVTDTQYF
CDR3nt: TGTGCCAGCAGCTGGCAGGGTATTGTCACAGATACGCAGTATTTT

abundance: .
v_gene: TRBV19
j_gene: TRBJ2-2
d_gene: .
CDR3aa: CASSISANGELFF
CDR3nt: TGTGCCAGTAGTATCAGTGCCAACGGGGAGCTGTTTTTT

abundance: .
v_gene: TRBV5-1
j_gene: TRBJ1-1
d_gene: .
CDR3aa: CASSLGPSTMNTEAFF
CDR3nt: TGCGCCAGCTCTTTGGGACCTTCGACGATGAACACTGAAGCTTTCTTT

abundance: many
v_gene: TRBV7-9
j_gene: TRBJ1-3
d_gene: TRBD1
CDR3aa: CASSSVRQGSGNTIYF
CDR3nt: TGTGCCAGCAGCTCCGTCCGACAGGGCTCTGGAAACACCATATATTTT

abundance: many
v_gene: TRBV20-1
j_gene: TRBJ2-3
d_gene: .
CDR3aa: CSARDHSTDTQYF
CDR3nt: TGCAGTGCTAGAGATCATAGCACAGATACGCAGTATTTT

abundance: few
v_gene: TRBV12-3/TRBV12-4
j_gene: TRBJ1-2
d_gene: TRBD1
CDR3aa: CASSKQGSYGYTF
CDR3nt: TGTGCCAGCAGTAAACAGGGGAGCTATGGCTACACCTTC

abundance: many
v_gene: TRBV18
j_gene: TRBJ1-5
d_gene: TRBD1
CDR3aa: CASSPGTGEQPQHF
CDR3nt: TGTGCCAGCTCACCCGGGACAGGGGAACAGCCCCAGCATTTT

abundance: medium-sized
v_gene: TRBV3-1
j_gene: TRBJ1-5
d_gene: TRBD1
CDR3aa: CASSQHGTVNQPQHF
CDR3nt: TGTGCCAGCAGCCAACACGGGACAGTTAATCAGCCCCAGCATTTT

abundance: .
v_gene: TRBV10-3
j_gene: TRBJ2-7
d_gene: TRBD2
CDR3aa: CAISGLAGVNEQYF
CDR3nt: TGTGCCATCAGCGGACTAGCGGGAGTAAACGAGCAGTACTTC

abundance: many
v_gene: TRBV24-1
j_gene: TRBJ2-1
d_gene: TRBD2
CDR3aa: CATSDAGLAGGPDNEQFF
CDR3nt: TGTGCCACCAGTGATGCGGGACTAGCGGGAGGGCCCGACAATGAGCAGTTCTTC

abundance: few
v_gene: TRBV7-3
j_gene: TRBJ2-7
d_gene: .
CDR3aa: CASSSGSRVSPGYEQYF
CDR3nt: TGTGCCAGCAGCTCTGGATCGCGGGTGAGCCCTGGTTACGAGCAGTACTTC

abundance: .
v_gene: TRBV20-1
j_gene: TRBJ2-5
d_gene: TRBD2
CDR3aa: CSAISGERGRRTQYF
CDR3nt: TGCAGTGCTATTAGCGGGGAGAGGGGTAGACGGACCCAGTACTTC

abundance: .
v_gene: TRBV11-2
j_gene: TRBJ2-5
d_gene: .
CDR3aa: CASSLDPRTPSPF
CDR3nt: TGTGCCAGCAGCTTAGACCCTCGGACACCCTCCCCGTTC

abundance: few
v_gene: TRBV6-1
j_gene: TRBJ2-3
d_gene: TRBD2
CDR3aa: CASTSGLAGVSDTQYF
CDR3nt: TGTGCCAGCACCTCGGGACTAGCGGGGGTTTCAGATACGCAGTATTTT

abundance: .
v_gene: TRBV12-3/TRBV12-4
j_gene: TRBJ2-1
d_gene: TRBD1
CDR3aa: CASTLTGGNYNEQFF
CDR3nt: TGTGCCAGCACCCTCACAGGGGGCAATTACAATGAGCAGTTCTTC

abundance: many
v_gene: TRBV7-3
j_gene: TRBJ1-1
d_gene: .
CDR3aa: CASSRQLNTEAFF
CDR3nt: TGTGCCAGCAGCAGACAGCTGAACACTGAAGCTTTCTTT

abundance: few
v_gene: TRBV19
j_gene: TRBJ1-6
d_gene: TRBD1
CDR3aa: CASAKTGLESPLHF
CDR3nt: TGTGCCAGTGCTAAGACAGGGCTTGAATCACCCCTCCACTTT

abundance: .
v_gene: TRBV10-3
j_gene: TRBJ1-1
d_gene: .
CDR3aa: CAINQGANTEAFF
CDR3nt: TGTGCCATCAATCAGGGAGCTAACACTGAAGCTTTCTTT

abundance: .
v_gene: TRBV5-1
j_gene: TRBJ2-3
d_gene: .
CDR3aa: CASSWSGTDTQYF
CDR3nt: TGCGCCAGCAGCTGGTCCGGGACAGATACGCAGTATTTT

abundance: many
v_gene: TRBV29-1
j_gene: TRBJ1-2
d_gene: .
CDR3aa: CSESHGYTF
CDR3nt: TGCAGCGAATCCCATGGCTACACCTTC

abundance: few
v_gene: TRBV19
j_gene: TRBJ2-7
d_gene: TRBD2
CDR3aa: CASSLEPSGTIYEQYF
CDR3nt: TGTGCCAGTAGTTTGGAGCCTAGCGGGACTATTTACGAGCAGTACTTC

abundance: many
v_gene: TRBV29-1
j_gene: TRBJ2-7
d_gene: .
CDR3aa: CSVATGAYEQYF
CDR3nt: TGCAGCGTGGCGACGGGGGCCTACGAGCAGTACTTC

abundance: .
v_gene: TRBV7-3
j_gene: TRBJ1-2
d_gene: TRBD1
CDR3aa: CASSSTGGAGGYTF
CDR3nt: TGTGCCAGCAGCTCTACAGGGGGCGCTGGGGGCTACACCTTC

abundance: .
v_gene: TRBV12-3/TRBV12-4
j_gene: TRBJ2-7
d_gene: .
CDR3aa: CASSFTRVDGEQYF
CDR3nt: TGTGCCAGCAGTTTCACCAGGGTTGACGGCGAGCAGTACTTC

abundance: few
v_gene: TRBV2
j_gene: TRBJ2-3
d_gene: TRBD2
CDR3aa: CASSFSGREGTDTQYF
CDR3nt: TGTGCCAGCTCCTTCAGCGGGAGGGAAGGCACAGATACGCAGTATTTT

abundance: many
v_gene: TRBV29-1
j_gene: TRBJ1-2
d_gene: .
CDR3aa: CSVEAREGYTF
CDR3nt: TGCAGCGTTGAGGCCCGGGAGGGCTACACCTTC

abundance: many
v_gene: TRBV19
j_gene: TRBJ1-1
d_gene: .
CDR3aa: CASSIVGRMNTEAFF
CDR3nt: TGTGCCAGTAGTATAGTTGGGCGGATGAACACTGAAGCTTTCTTT

abundance: .
v_gene: TRBV14
j_gene: TRBJ2-7
d_gene: TRBD2
CDR3aa: CASSRTSPLGEQYF
CDR3nt: TGTGCCAGCAGCCGGACTAGCCCGTTAGGGGAGCAGTACTTC

abundance: .
v_gene: TRBV5-1
j_gene: TRBJ2-2
d_gene: .
CDR3aa: CASSLKRLNTGELFF
CDR3nt: TGCGCCAGCAGCTTGAAGAGGCTCAACACCGGGGAGCTGTTTTTT

abundance: .
v_gene: TRBV20-1
j_gene: TRBJ2-1
d_gene: TRBD2
CDR3aa: CSARVSSGGAYNEQFF
CDR3nt: TGCAGTGCTAGAGTGTCTAGCGGGGGCGCCTACAATGAGCAGTTCTTC

abundance: .
v_gene: TRBV11-2
j_gene: TRBJ2-7
d_gene: TRBD2
CDR3aa: CASSFPGGGRASFYEQYF
CDR3nt: TGTGCCAGCAGCTTCCCGGGGGGCGGGAGGGCGTCGTTCTACGAGCAGTACTTC

abundance: .
v_gene: TRBV29-1
j_gene: TRBJ1-1
d_gene: .
CDR3aa: CSVPRGASLPEAFF
CDR3nt: TGCAGCGTCCCGCGGGGGGCGAGTCTCCCCGAAGCTTTCTTT

abundance: .
v_gene: TRBV25-1
j_gene: TRBJ2-1
d_gene: TRBD1
CDR3aa: CASSGGTGMNEQFF
CDR3nt: TGTGCCAGCAGTGGGGGGACAGGGATGAATGAGCAGTTCTTC

abundance: .
v_gene: TRBV30
j_gene: TRBJ1-6
d_gene: .
CDR3aa: CAWSVGGSPLHF
CDR3nt: TGTGCCTGGAGTGTGGGGGGGTCACCCCTCCACTTT

abundance: .
v_gene: TRBV7-9
j_gene: TRBJ2-7
d_gene: .
CDR3aa: CASSLALREQYF
CDR3nt: TGTGCCAGCAGCTTAGCGCTGAGGGAGCAGTACTTC

abundance: many
v_gene: TRBV24-1
j_gene: TRBJ1-1
d_gene: .
CDR3aa: CATSDSQGITEAFF
CDR3nt: TGTGCCACCAGTGATTCTCAGGGCATCACTGAAGCTTTCTTT

abundance: .
v_gene: TRBV27
j_gene: TRBJ2-3
d_gene: TRBD1
CDR3aa: CASSPSRTGGWADTQYF
CDR3nt: TGTGCCAGCAGTCCTTCCCGGACAGGGGGGTGGGCAGATACGCAGTATTTT

abundance: .
v_gene: TRBV19
j_gene: TRBJ2-7
d_gene: .
CDR3aa: CASSRDIGTYEQYF
CDR3nt: TGTGCCAGTAGTAGGGACATCGGGACGTACGAGCAGTACTTC

abundance: many
v_gene: TRBV29-1
j_gene: TRBJ1-2
d_gene: TRBD1
CDR3aa: CSVYRGYGYTF
CDR3nt: TGCAGCGTTTACAGGGGGTATGGCTACACCTTC

abundance: many
v_gene: TRBV20-1
j_gene: TRBJ2-7
d_gene: .
CDR3aa: CSARVTAYEQYF
CDR3nt: TGCAGTGCTAGAGTCACCGCCTACGAGCAGTACTTC

abundance: .
v_gene: TRBV12-3/TRBV12-4
j_gene: TRBJ2-7
d_gene: .
CDR3aa: CASSPGSNYEQYF
CDR3nt: TGTGCCAGCAGCCCCGGTTCGAACTACGAGCAGTACTTC

abundance: .
v_gene: TRBV7-9
j_gene: TRBJ1-3
d_gene: .
CDR3aa: CASRGRGSYSGNTIYF
CDR3nt: TGTGCCAGCAGAGGTCGGGGGTCTTACTCTGGAAACACCATATATTTT